This T cell receptor (beta chain) was sequenced for a study of molecular identifiers for immune sequencing clone quantification. V was pared by 2 bases and J by 5 bases, with 2 bases of the junction left unmatched. This CDR3 spans 13 amino acids. CDR1 and CDR2 from the germline V gene are LGHDT and YNNKEL (reference sequence). TCRdb passed the PCR reads through MiXCR, listing each CDR3 protein once. The sample contains hundreds of thousands of distinct CDR3 sequences, roughly 21% of which appear only once. This clonotype was seen ten or more times. The chain has TRBV3-1 and TRBJ1-1; 7 bases line up with TRBD1. This clonotype was obtained from a human donor in good health. Some libraries in this study had Jurkat cell RNA spiked in. Sequenced: naive CD8+ T cells from blood, with Jurkat cell RNA spiked in. Subset reported: FACS-sorted CD8+CD4-CCR7+CD45RA+ naive T cells. The CDR3 sequence: CASSQTGQTEAFF. Written as DNA, the CDR3 is TGTGCCAGCAGCCAAACGGGACAGACTGAAGCTTTCTTT.